The T cell receptor (beta chain) under discussion was sequenced for a study of Graves' ophthalmopathy and Graves' hyperthyroidism. This clonotype was counted many times. Its antigen is unidentified. Regarding the study as a whole: A roughly 84% specificity and 85% to 90% sensitivity were achieved by a 13-signature model that separated ophthalmopathy from stable hyperthyroidism. A majority of expanded thyroid clonotypes exceeding 0.001 frequency were likewise present in blood.

Thyroid ultrasound, orbital computed tomography, TRAb, serum thyroxine and clinical symptoms formed the basis of diagnosis. Amplification targeted the TCR beta CDR3 regions, with RNA transcripts as the source material. HTBI primers served in a first-round RT-PCR, which a second-round multiplex PCR followed. TCRdb reprocessed the multiplex PCR reads via MiXCR and lists one record per CDR3 protein. The profile shows 650,000 to 900,000 distinct CDR3 sequences, roughly two fifths of them singletons. Germline assignment: CDR1 LNHDA and CDR2 SQIVND (reference sequence). The junction had 6 bases not matched to a gene; V was cut back by 6 bases and J by 1 base. The length of the CDR3 is 15 residues.

The chain uses TRBV19 and TRBJ1-5, with TRBD1 matching 7 bases. Sequencing input: peripheral blood. The receptor comes from an adult man with Graves' ophthalmopathy. This chain's CDR3 is CASRDQGQSNQPQHF. The CDR3 bases are TGTGCCAGTAGAGACCAGGGACAGAGCAATCAGCCCCAGCATTTT.